The next 29 T cell receptor beta chains were all read from a single sample in a study of cytomegalovirus exposure and HLA in healthy donors. 13 Jbeta primers and 60 Vbeta primers were used for the PCR. The data were produced by immunoSEQ multiplex PCR, yet TCRdb's version contains in-frame clones alone and is incomplete. The sample has more than 90,000 clones, approximately 81% seen once. The sample comprised PBMCs. These receptors originate from a woman in her thirties or forties in good health and CMV-seropositive.

This CDR3 is CASSSTNYGYTF. CDR3 coding DNA: TGTGCCAGCAGCTCCACTAACTATGGCTACACCTTC. The V call is TRBV16, the J call TRBJ1-2; D not resolved. The V gene lost 5 bases and the J gene lost 0 bases, with 4 bases spanning the gap. Germline values: CDR1 KGHSY, CDR2 FQNENV. The CDR3 totals 12 residues.

There are a few counts of this clone. This chain connects TRBV4-2 to TRBJ2-4, with D possibly being TRBD2 (5 bases). Germline V gene sequence: CDR1 LGHNA, CDR2 YNFKEQ. There are 16 residues in the CDR3. Trimming left V 0 bases short and J 2 bases short, with 11 bases between. The CDR3 sequence: CASSQDRGLPKNIQYF. Written as DNA, the CDR3 is TGTGCCAGCAGCCAAGATCGCGGGCTTCCCAAAAACATTCAGTACTTC.

The gene calls are TRBV30 and TRBJ1-4; 7 bases are a match to TRBD1. The germline CDR1 and CDR2 sequences are GTSNPN and SVGIG (reference sequence). The CDR3 length is 13 residues. V gave up 5 bases and J gave up 6 bases; unmatched junction bases: 6. This CDR3 is CAWAGTAYEKLFF. The CDR3 DNA is TGTGCCTGGGCGGGGACAGCTTATGAAAAACTGTTTTTT.

J is TRBJ2-5 and V is TRBV7-8, with 7 bases identical to TRBD2. V gave up 1 base and J gave up 2 bases; unmatched junction bases: 10. CDR1 SGHVS and CDR2 FQNEAQ come from the germline V gene. The CDR3 runs 17 residues. CDR3 protein: CASSLDIPPGGQETQYF. The CDR3 DNA reads TGTGCCAGCAGCTTAGATATACCCCCGGGAGGTCAAGAGACCCAGTACTTC.

The CDR3 protein is CASSLVGGGSSTEAFF. The CDR3, as DNA: TGCGCCAGCAGCTTGGTAGGGGGCGGTTCTTCCACTGAAGCTTTCTTT. V is TRBV5-1 and J is TRBJ1-1; 7 bases are shared with TRBD1. CDR1 is SGHRS and CDR2 is YFSETQ in the germline V gene. The V and J ends lost 0 bases and 4 bases, in that order; junction bases with no gene match: 9. The CDR3 totals 16 residues.

CDR3 amino acids: CASSQGLAVGTDTQYF. For the CDR3, the DNA is TGCGCCAGCAGTCAAGGACTAGCGGTGGGCACAGATACGCAGTATTTT. The chain is built from TRBV5-1 and TRBJ2-3, with 10 positions matching TRBD2. CDR1 is SGHRS and CDR2 is YFSETQ in the germline V gene. The CDR3 covers 16 residues. The junction had 7 bases not matched to a gene; V was cut back by 5 bases and J by 1 base.

The J gene is TRBJ2-2, the V gene TRBV18, with D possibly being TRBD2 (6 bases). This CDR3 spans 17 amino acids. V lost 1 base, J lost 3 bases, and 15 bases lay in between. Germline CDR1 and CDR2: KGHSH and LQKENI. CDR3 sequence reads: CASSPLHGRGDTGELFF. CDR3 nucleotides: TGTGCCAGCTCACCACTTCATGGGCGCGGGGACACCGGGGAGCTGTTTTTT. The entire variable domain, with the rest obtained from reference TRBV18 and TRBJ2-2, is as follows: NAGVMQNPRHLVRRRGQEARLRCSPMKGHSHVYWYRQLPEEGLKFMVYLQKENIIDESGMPKERFSAEFPKEGPSILRIQQVVRGDSAAYFCASSPLHGRGDTGELFFGEGSRLTVL.

The chain couples TRBV12-2 to TRBJ2-5; TRBD1 reflects the table's D call only, with no check against the DNA. TRBV12-2 is labeled a pseudogene. This CDR3 has 18 amino acids. The CDR3 DNA is TGTGCAAGTCGCTTAGTCCTAGAGAGACAGAGTCAACAAGAGACCCAGTACTTC. Its protein product is CASRLVLERQSQQETQYF.

The chain has TRBV19 and TRBJ1-5, with D perhaps TRBD1 (6 bases). Trimming shortened V by 3 bases and J by 5 bases, and 17 bases separated the two germline ends. Germline V gene lookup returns CDR1 LNHDA and CDR2 SQIVND (reference sequence). The CDR3 is 16 amino acids. The CDR3 bases are TGTGCCAGTAGTATGATGACAGGCGGAACGGATCAGCCCCAGCATTTT. Its translation is CASSMMTGGTDQPQHF.

The chain links TRBV7-2 to TRBJ2-5; 11 bases are a match to TRBD2. V shed 1 base and J 4 bases; nucleotides not matched to a gene: 2. The CDR3 covers 15 residues. The V gene's germline CDR1 is SGHTA and CDR2 FQGNSA. The CDR3 coding sequence is TGTGCCAGCAGCTTAGGTAGCGGGAGGGGAGAGACCCAGTACTTC. Translated, it gives CASSLGSGRGETQYF.

The rearrangement joins TRBV13 to TRBJ1-1; 9 bases map to TRBD1. The CDR3 is 14 amino acids. Germline CDR1 PRHDT, CDR2 FYEKMQ (reference sequence). Unmatched junction bases numbered 6, after V lost 5 bases and J lost 5 bases. The CDR3 loop reads CASSRDRGNTEAFF. CDR3 nucleotide sequence: TGTGCCAGCAGCCGCGACAGGGGGAATACTGAAGCTTTCTTT.

The rearrangement uses TRBV6-1 and TRBJ2-7, with D maybe TRBD1 (6 bases). This CDR3 spans 20 amino acids. Trimming cost V 4 bases and J 0 bases, with 28 bases left between them. The V gene's germline CDR1 is MNHNS and CDR2 SASEGT. The CDR3 region is CASSGPGHLTLHSSSYEQYF. As DNA, the CDR3 is TGTGCCAGCAGTGGTCCGGGACACCTCACCCTACATTCCTCCTCCTACGAGCAGTACTTC.

The rearrangement uses TRBV4-2 and TRBJ1-1; 7 nucleotides match TRBD1. The CDR3 runs to 14 residues. Germline V gives CDR1 LGHNA, CDR2 YNFKEQ. The V segment lost 4 bases and the J segment 3 bases; nucleotides outside the gene matches: 5. The CDR3 sequence is CASSLSQGDTEAFF. The DNA of the CDR3 is TGTGCCAGCAGCCTATCTCAGGGGGACACTGAAGCTTTCTTT.

J is TRBJ1-6 and V is TRBV11-3; 9 positions agree with TRBD1. Germline loops: CDR1 SGHNT, CDR2 YENEEA. The junction had 11 bases not matched to a gene; V was cut back by 0 bases and J by 14 bases. The CDR3 sequence is 16 residues long. For the CDR3, the DNA is TGTGCCAGCAGCTTAGACTCTGCGACAGGGGGTCACACCCTCCACTTT. Translation: CASSLDSATGGHTLHF.

J is TRBJ1-2 and V is TRBV28, with D possibly being TRBD1 (6 bases). CDR1 is MDHEN, CDR2 SYDVKM, per germline. The germline V and J ends were trimmed by 4 bases and 1 base, with 7 bases remaining between them. This CDR3 region has 13 residues. DNA of the CDR3: TGTGCCAGCAGTTCGGGACATAACTATGGCTACACCTTC. It codes for CASSSGHNYGYTF.

The chain couples TRBV19 to TRBJ2-1; no clear D. Trimming removed 7 bases from V and 4 bases from J, with 8 bases in between. The germline V gene has CDR1 LNHDA and CDR2 SQIVND (reference sequence). CDR3 size: 12 residues. CDR3 residues: CASIGGYNEQFF. Written as DNA, the CDR3 is TGTGCCAGTATTGGCGGTTACAATGAGCAGTTCTTC.

In its sample, this clone was seen a few times. The rearrangement links TRBV28 to TRBJ2-5, with D possibly TRBD1 on 6 matching bases. The J call may be wrong; the DNA end is better matched by TRBJ2-7. Germline CDR1 and CDR2: MDHEN and SYDVKM. The CDR3 loop spans 11 amino acids. CDR3 amino acids: CASSQGYEQYF. The CDR3 DNA reads TGTGCCAGCAGTCAGGGGTACGAGCAGTACTTC.

The chain employs TRBV5-1 and TRBJ1-4, with D hard to call. V gave up 4 bases and J gave up 4 bases, with 11 bases separating them. The germline V gene encodes CDR1 SGHRS and CDR2 YFSETQ. The CDR3 has 14 amino acids. CDR3 coding DNA: TGCGCCAGCAGCCCGGGTGAGGTTAATGAAAAACTGTTTTTT. This codes for CASSPGEVNEKLFF. Drawing the rest from reference TRBV5-1 and TRBJ1-4, the complete variable domain is KAGVTQTPRYLIKTRGQQVTLSCSPISGHRSVSWYQQTPGQGLQFLFEYFSETQRNKGNFPGRFSGRQFSNSRSEMNVSTLELGDSALYLCASSPGEVNEKLFFGSGTQLSVL.

This chain joins TRBV11-2 and TRBJ2-7; weak D call: TRBD2 (6 bases). CDR3 size: 15 residues. The ends were cut back, 3 bases at V and 6 bases at J, with 18 bases in the middle. CDR1 and CDR2 from the germline V gene are SGHAT and FQNNGV. CDR3 in DNA: TGTGCCAGCAGCTTCCCGGGGGTGGGTTGGAGCGAGCAGTACTTC. Its protein product is CASSFPGVGWSEQYF. The variable domain in full, with the rest retrieved from reference TRBV11-2 and TRBJ2-7, is EAGVAQSPRYKIIEKRQSVAFWCNPISGHATLYWYQQILGQGPKLLIQFQNNGVVDDSQLPKDRFSAERLKGVDSTLKIQPAKLEDSAVYLCASSFPGVGWSEQYFGPGTRLTVT.

The J gene is TRBJ2-5, the V gene TRBV7-2, with 7 nucleotides matching TRBD2. The CDR3 runs 15 residues. Unmatched junction bases numbered 7, after V lost 2 bases and J lost 4 bases. Germline V gene lookup returns CDR1 SGHTA and CDR2 FQGNSA. The CDR3 region is CASSLNGRKGETQYF. The CDR3 DNA follows: TGTGCCAGCAGCTTAAACGGGAGGAAAGGAGAGACCCAGTACTTC.

The chain links TRBV10-3 to TRBJ1-5, with 7 bases identical to TRBD1. J was trimmed by 6 bases and V by 3 bases; bases with no gene match: 8. The germline V gene has CDR1 ENHRY and CDR2 SYGVKD. This CDR3 has 15 residues. CDR3 sequence (DNA): TGTGCCATCAGTGACCCTACAGGGGCGTTTCAGCCCCAGCATTTT. This gives the protein CAISDPTGAFQPQHF.

This clone has only one observation. The CDR3 DNA follows: TGTGCCAGCAGTCTCTACTCTGGGGCCAACGTCCTGACTTTC. Amino acids: CASSLYSGANVLTF. The chain carries TRBV27 and TRBJ2-6; D gene unclear. The CDR3 length is 14 residues. Germline CDR1 reads MNHEY; CDR2 reads SMNVEV (reference sequence). V lost 5 bases and J lost 0, with 5 bases in between.

This chain connects TRBV14 to TRBJ1-5; D unclear. The CDR3 covers 13 residues. V gave up 3 bases and J gave up 5 bases, with 8 bases separating them. Germline values: CDR1 SGHDN, CDR2 FVKESK. The CDR3 DNA is TGTGCCAGCAGCCAGAGCCTGCATCAGCCCCAGCATTTT. Its translation: CASSQSLHQPQHF.

The genes are TRBV6-1 and TRBJ2-3; D is possibly TRBD1 (6 bases). Looked up from germline, CDR1 is MNHNS and CDR2 is SASEGT. V was pared by 10 bases and J by 2 bases, with 13 bases between. The CDR3 consists of 13 residues. DNA of the CDR3: TGTGCCACTATGGACAGACACACAGATACGCAGTATTTT. This encodes CATMDRHTDTQYF.

The chain carries TRBV7-6 and TRBJ2-7, with a tentative D call TRBD1 (5 bases). V lost 1 base, J lost 1 base, and 8 bases lay in between. CDR3 length: 14 residues. The V gene's germline CDR1 is SGHVS and CDR2 FNYEAQ. CDR3 in amino acids: CASSLERGSYEQYF. As DNA, the CDR3 is TGTGCCAGCAGCTTAGAAAGGGGTTCCTACGAGCAGTACTTC. Together with reference TRBV7-6 and TRBJ2-7, the CDR3 gives the full variable domain: GAGVSQSPRYKVTKRGQDVALRCDPISGHVSLYWYRQALGQGPEFLTYFNYEAQQDKSGLPNDRFSAERPEGSISTLTIQRTEQRDSAMYRCASSLERGSYEQYFGPGTRLTVT.

This clone was seen just once. The chain recombines TRBV4-1 with TRBJ1-1, with 11 bases fitting TRBD1. The CDR3 contains 16 residues. The germline CDR1 and CDR2 sequences are MGHRA and YSYEKL. J gave up 5 bases and V 3 bases, and 8 bases lay outside the gene matches. CDR3 region: CASSQERTGGRTEAFF. CDR3 DNA sequence: TGCGCCAGCAGCCAGGAAAGGACAGGGGGCCGGACTGAAGCTTTCTTT.

The chain combines TRBV4-2 with TRBJ2-1, with 9 bases aligning to TRBD2. The V gene's germline CDR1 is LGHNA and CDR2 YNFKEQ. The CDR3 is 15 residues long. V was pared by 4 bases and J by 8 bases, with 9 bases of the junction left unmatched. The CDR3 is CASSPLWREGHEQFF. The CDR3 DNA reads as TGTGCCAGCAGCCCACTTTGGCGGGAGGGCCATGAGCAGTTCTTC.

V gene TRBV30 combines with J gene TRBJ2-5, with D unclear. The last part of the DNA fits TRBJ2-7 better; the J call may be wrong. This CDR3 contains 13 residues. Germline-derived CDR1 and CDR2 are GTSNPN and SVGIG (reference sequence). The CDR3 here is CAWSVRPTSEQYF. CDR3 sequence (DNA): TGTGCCTGGAGTGTACGACCGACCAGCGAGCAGTACTTC.

The rearrangement joins TRBV23-1 to TRBJ1-3; 8 nucleotides align to TRBD1. TRBV23-1 is sorted into the ORF group, with uncertain function. J gave up 2 bases and V 11 bases, and 5 bases lay outside the gene matches. The CDR3 has 13 amino acids. The CDR3 sequence is CAGNRGTGNTIYF. The CDR3 DNA sequence: TGCGCCGGTAACAGGGGGACTGGAAACACCATATATTTT.